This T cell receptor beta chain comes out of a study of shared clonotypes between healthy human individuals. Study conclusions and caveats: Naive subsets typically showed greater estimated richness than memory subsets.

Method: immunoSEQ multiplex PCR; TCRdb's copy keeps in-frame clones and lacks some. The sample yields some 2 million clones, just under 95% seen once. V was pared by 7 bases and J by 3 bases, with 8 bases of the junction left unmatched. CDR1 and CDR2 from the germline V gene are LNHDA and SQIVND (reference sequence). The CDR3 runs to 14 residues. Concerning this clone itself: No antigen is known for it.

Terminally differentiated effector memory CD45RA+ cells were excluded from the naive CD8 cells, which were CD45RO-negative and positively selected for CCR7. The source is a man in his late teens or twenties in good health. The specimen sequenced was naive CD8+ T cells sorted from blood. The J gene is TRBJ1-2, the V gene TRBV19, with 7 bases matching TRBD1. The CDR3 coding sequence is TGTGCCAGTATGCAAAGAGGGGGCTACTATGGCTACACCTTC. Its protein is CASMQRGGYYGYTF.